A few counts support the clone carrying this T cell receptor beta chain. The antigen is not known. The J segment lost 0 bases and the V segment lost 4 bases, leaving 9 bases of the junction unmatched. CDR3 length equals 16 residues. The germline gives CDR1 SGHDT, CDR2 YYEEEE. Treatment: oral pan-JAK inhibitor, 5-10 mg twice daily. In alopecia areata patients, both lesional scalp punch biopsies and peripheral blood were collected. RNA extraction was followed by reverse transcription into cDNA, which acted as the sequencing template. Some clones are missing from TCRdb's copy, which holds only in-frame ones; the method was immunoSEQ multiplex PCR. The sample carries 110,000 or so clones, approximately 55% recorded once. This sample is part of a study of CD8+ T cells in alopecia areata. Study findings and constraints: Persistence in scalp and blood during tofacitinib was observed for many expanded lesional clones.

The source is a human donor with alopecia areata. The chain links TRBV5-6 to TRBJ2-5; the match to TRBD1 covers 7 bases. The specimen was CD4+ T cells sorted from blood, collected at week 24, from a patient treated with tofacitinib. This chain's CDR3 is CASSPLGQMYQETQYF. Written as DNA, the CDR3 is TGTGCCAGCAGCCCGTTGGGACAGATGTACCAAGAGACCCAGTACTTC.